Listed below are T cell receptor beta chains from one sample, sequenced in a study of blood T cell repertoires in COVID-19. The assay was immunoSEQ multiplex PCR, and TCRdb's table has in-frame clones only and misses some. The data contain roughly 200,000 clones, about three quarters of them singletons. Sequencing input: peripheral blood. These receptors were taken from a woman between 70 and 85 years old with acute or convalescent COVID-19. Both conserved end residues are part of each CDR3.

v_call cdr3_aa
TRBV5-5 CASSWGLAGVYEQYF
TRBV24-1 CATSALTTGVQPQHF
TRBV7-2 CASSLFGTPTGELFF
TRBV3-1/TRBV3-2 CASRLGLAGAVSVTGELFF
TRBV10-3 CAIRGLAGVYNEQFF
TRBV18 CASSPPSGTDTGELFF
TRBV28 CASSLAPGGAGYNNEQFF
TRBV11-2 CASSLLGSRAGELFF
TRBV5-1 CASSLGAGDGNTIYF
TRBV7-3 CASSLRGLSTDTQYF
TRBV20-1 CSATEGGEQFF
TRBV6-5 CASSRDSYNEQFF
TRBV7-9 CASTSRLAGLDEQFF
TRBV7-9 CASSLTGGRPYNEQFF
TRBV5-8 CASSFQVQETQYF
TRBV28 CASRPPGGALEGYTF
TRBV10-3 CAISEVAGNYEQYF
TRBV5-1 CASSGGQGNTEAFF
TRBV29-1 CSVTDRTGYEQYF
TRBV5-1 CASSPPGPDYGYTF
TRBV5-1 CASSSGQLYGYTF
TRBV24-1 CATMGGINTEAFF
TRBV2 CASILDMNTEAFF
TRBV4-1 CASSPDRDGETQYF
TRBV11-2 CASSSLAGGPDTQYF
TRBV6-5 CAITNPDRDQPQHF
TRBV24-1 CATSESSGARETQYF
TRBV5-1 CASSLLAGGSDEQFF
TRBV28 CASTRLEDPKNIQYF
TRBV24-1 CATSDLLRQDTQETQYF
TRBV3-1/TRBV3-2 CASSSGYEQYF
TRBV28 CASSLRALGSGRQETQYF
TRBV7-9 CASSSSSSGRNEQYF
TRBV14 CASRKSGEGPYEQYF
TRBV28 CASSPPPSEEDGYTF
TRBV5-1 CASRATGVSNEKLFF
TRBV28 CASSLYSTGTKNTEAFF
TRBV6-2/TRBV6-3 CASSYTSGRDVEDTQYF
TRBV7-2 CASSFGQGGYEQYF
TRBV7-9 CASSLRGGADEQYF
TRBV6-5 CATQRENTEAFF
TRBV2 CASTASGSYEQYF
TRBV3-1/TRBV3-2 CASSQDYGSYNEQFF
TRBV28 CASSTSNRATDTQYF
TRBV3-1/TRBV3-2 CASSQDGLAALDTQYF
TRBV7-9 CASSQTGGNTIYF